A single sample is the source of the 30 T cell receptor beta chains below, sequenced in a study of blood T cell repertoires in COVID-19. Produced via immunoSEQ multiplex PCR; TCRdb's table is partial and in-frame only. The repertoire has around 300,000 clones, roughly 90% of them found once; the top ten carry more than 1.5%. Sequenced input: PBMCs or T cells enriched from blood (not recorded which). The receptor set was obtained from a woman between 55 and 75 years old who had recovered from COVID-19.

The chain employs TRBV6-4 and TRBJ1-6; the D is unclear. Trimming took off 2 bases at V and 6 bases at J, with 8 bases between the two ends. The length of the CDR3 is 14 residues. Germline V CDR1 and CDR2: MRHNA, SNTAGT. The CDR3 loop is CASSDQYVNSPLHF. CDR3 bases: TGTGCCAGCAGTGACCAGTACGTTAATTCACCCCTCCACTTT.

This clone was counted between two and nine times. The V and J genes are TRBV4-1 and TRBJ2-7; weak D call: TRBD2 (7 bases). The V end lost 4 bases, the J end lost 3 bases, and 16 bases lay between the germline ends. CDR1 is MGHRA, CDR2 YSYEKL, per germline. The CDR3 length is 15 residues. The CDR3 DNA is TGCGCCAGCAGCCCGTCTGGGGGGGCAGGCTACGAGCAGTACTTC. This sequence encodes CASSPSGGAGYEQYF.

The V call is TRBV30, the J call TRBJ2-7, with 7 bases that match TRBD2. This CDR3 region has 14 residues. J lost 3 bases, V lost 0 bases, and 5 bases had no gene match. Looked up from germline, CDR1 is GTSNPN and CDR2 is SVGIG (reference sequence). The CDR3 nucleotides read TGTGCCTGGAGTGTAGCGGGGTCGCACTACGAGCAGTACTTC. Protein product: CAWSVAGSHYEQYF.

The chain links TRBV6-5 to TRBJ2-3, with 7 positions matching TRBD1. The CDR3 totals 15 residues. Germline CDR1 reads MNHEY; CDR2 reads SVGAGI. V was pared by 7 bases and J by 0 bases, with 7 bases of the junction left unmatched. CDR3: CASTETGSSTDTQYF. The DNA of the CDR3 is TGTGCCAGCACAGAGACAGGGAGTAGCACAGATACGCAGTATTTT.

CDR3 in amino acids: CASSLASGGRTGELFF. CDR3 nucleotide sequence: TGTGCCAGCAGCTTAGCTAGCGGGGGGCGCACCGGGGAGCTGTTTTTT. The chain is built from TRBV11-2 and TRBJ2-2; 11 bases match TRBD2. Germline-derived CDR1 and CDR2 are SGHAT and FQNNGV. The CDR3 contains 16 residues. J gave up 4 bases and V 1 base, and 2 bases lay outside the gene matches.

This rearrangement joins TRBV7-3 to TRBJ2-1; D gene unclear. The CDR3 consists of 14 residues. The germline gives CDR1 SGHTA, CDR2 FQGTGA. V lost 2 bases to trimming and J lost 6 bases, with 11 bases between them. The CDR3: CASSLASLSNEQFF. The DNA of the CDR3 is TGTGCCAGCAGCTTAGCGAGTTTGAGCAATGAGCAGTTCTTC.

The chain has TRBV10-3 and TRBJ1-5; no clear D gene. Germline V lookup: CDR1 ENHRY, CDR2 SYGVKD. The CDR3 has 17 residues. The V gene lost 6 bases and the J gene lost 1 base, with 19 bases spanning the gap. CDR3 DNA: TGTGCCATCAGCGGCGACCCTCGGGGTGGAAGCAATCAGCCCCAGCATTTT. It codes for CAISGDPRGGSNQPQHF.

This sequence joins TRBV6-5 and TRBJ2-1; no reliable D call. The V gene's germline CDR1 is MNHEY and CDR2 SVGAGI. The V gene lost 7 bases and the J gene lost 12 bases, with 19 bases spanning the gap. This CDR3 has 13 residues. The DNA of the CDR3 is TGTGCCAGCAACCTGTACCTCGGTAGCTTGCAGTTCTTC. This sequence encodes CASNLYLGSLQFF.

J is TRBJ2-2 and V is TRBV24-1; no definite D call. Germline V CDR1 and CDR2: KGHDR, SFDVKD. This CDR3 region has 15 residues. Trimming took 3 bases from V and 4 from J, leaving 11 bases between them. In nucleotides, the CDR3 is TGTGCCACCAGTGATGCCGGGTCTCCCACCGGGGAGCTGTTTTTT. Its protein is CATSDAGSPTGELFF.

DNA for the CDR3: TGTGCCTGGAGTGGCGACTCTGGAAACACCATATATTTT. Protein: CAWSGDSGNTIYF. This chain uses TRBV30 with TRBJ1-3, with D hard to call. V lost 1 base and J lost 0, with 4 bases in between. From germline, CDR1 is GTSNPN and CDR2 SVGIG (reference sequence). The CDR3 loop spans 13 amino acids. Together with reference TRBV30 and TRBJ1-3, the CDR3 gives the full variable domain: SQTIHQWPATLVQPVGSPLSLECTVEGTSNPNLYWYRQAAGRGLQLLFYSVGIGQISSEVPQNLSASRPQDRQFILSSKKLLLSDSGFYLCAWSGDSGNTIYFGEGSWLTVV.

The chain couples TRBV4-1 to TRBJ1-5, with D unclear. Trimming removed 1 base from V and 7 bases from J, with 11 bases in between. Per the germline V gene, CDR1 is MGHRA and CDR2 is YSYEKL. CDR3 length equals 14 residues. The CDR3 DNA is TGCGCCAGCAGCCAAGTGGGCTCCGCGCAGCCCCAGCATTTT. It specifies CASSQVGSAQPQHF.

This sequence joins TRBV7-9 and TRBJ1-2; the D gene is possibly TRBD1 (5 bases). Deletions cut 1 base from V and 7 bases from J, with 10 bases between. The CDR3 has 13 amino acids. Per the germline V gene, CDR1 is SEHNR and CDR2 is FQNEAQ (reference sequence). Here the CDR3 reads CASSLGRVRGYTF. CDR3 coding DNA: TGTGCCAGCAGCTTAGGCAGGGTACGTGGCTACACCTTC.

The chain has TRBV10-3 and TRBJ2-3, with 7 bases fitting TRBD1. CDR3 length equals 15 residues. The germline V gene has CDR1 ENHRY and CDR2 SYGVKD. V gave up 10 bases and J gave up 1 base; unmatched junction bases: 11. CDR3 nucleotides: TGTGCCACTGAAAACCGGGACAGTCGCACAGATACGCAGTATTTT. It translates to CATENRDSRTDTQYF.

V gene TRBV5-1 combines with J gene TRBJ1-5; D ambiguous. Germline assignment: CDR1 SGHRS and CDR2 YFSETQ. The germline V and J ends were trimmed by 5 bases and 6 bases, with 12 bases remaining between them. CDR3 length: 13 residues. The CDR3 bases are TGCGCCAGCAGGTCTTCCGGGGTTCAGCCCCAGCATTTT. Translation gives CASRSSGVQPQHF. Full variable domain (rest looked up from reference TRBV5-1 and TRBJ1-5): KAGVTQTPRYLIKTRGQQVTLSCSPISGHRSVSWYQQTPGQGLQFLFEYFSETQRNKGNFPGRFSGRQFSNSRSEMNVSTLELGDSALYLCASRSSGVQPQHFGDGTRLSIL.

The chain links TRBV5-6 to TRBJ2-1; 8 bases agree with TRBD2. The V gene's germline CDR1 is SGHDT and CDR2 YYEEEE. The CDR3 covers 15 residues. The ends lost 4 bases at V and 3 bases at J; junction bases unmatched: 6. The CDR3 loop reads CASSPRTSLYNEQFF. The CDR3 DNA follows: TGTGCCAGCAGCCCGCGGACTAGCCTCTACAATGAGCAGTTCTTC.

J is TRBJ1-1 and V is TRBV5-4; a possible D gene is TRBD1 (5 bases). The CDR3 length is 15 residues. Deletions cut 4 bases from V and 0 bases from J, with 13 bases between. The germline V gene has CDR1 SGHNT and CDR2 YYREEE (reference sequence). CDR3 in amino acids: CASSPRVDVNTEAFF. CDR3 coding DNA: TGTGCCAGCAGCCCCAGGGTAGATGTGAACACTGAAGCTTTCTTT.

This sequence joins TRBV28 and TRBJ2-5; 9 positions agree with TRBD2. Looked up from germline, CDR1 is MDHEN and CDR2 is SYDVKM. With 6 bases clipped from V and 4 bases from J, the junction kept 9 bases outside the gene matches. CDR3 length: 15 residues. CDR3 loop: CASSMSGGIPETQYF. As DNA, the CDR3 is TGTGCCAGCAGCATGAGCGGGGGGATCCCAGAGACCCAGTACTTC.

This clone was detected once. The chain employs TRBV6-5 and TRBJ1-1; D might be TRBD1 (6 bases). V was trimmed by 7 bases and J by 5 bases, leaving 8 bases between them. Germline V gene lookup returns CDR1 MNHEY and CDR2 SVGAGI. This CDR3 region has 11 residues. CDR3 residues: CASTGETEAFF. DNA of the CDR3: TGTGCCAGCACAGGGGAGACTGAAGCTTTCTTT.

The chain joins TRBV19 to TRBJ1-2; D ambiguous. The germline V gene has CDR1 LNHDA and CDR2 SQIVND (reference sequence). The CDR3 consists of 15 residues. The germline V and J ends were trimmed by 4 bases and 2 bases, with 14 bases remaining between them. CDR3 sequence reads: CASSTPPRLNYGYTF. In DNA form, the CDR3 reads TGTGCCAGTAGTACCCCCCCCCGACTGAACTATGGCTACACCTTC.

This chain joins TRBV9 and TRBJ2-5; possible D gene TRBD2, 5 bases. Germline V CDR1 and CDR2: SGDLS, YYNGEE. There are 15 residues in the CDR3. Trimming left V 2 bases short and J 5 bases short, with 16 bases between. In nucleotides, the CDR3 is TGTGCCAGCAGCGTCTCCCCTTGGTCGGGGGAGACCCAGTACTTC. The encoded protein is CASSVSPWSGETQYF.

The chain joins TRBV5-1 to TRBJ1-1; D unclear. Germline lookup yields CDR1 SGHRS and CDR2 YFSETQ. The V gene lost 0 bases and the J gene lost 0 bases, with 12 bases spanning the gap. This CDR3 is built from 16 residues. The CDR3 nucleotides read TGCGCCAGCAGCTTGGATGGCAGCGCTCTGAACACTGAAGCTTTCTTT. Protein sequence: CASSLDGSALNTEAFF.

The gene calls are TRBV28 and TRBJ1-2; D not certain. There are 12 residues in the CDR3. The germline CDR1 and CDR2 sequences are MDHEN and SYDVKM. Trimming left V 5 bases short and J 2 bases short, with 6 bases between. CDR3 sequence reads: CASSLINYGYTF. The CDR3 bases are TGTGCCAGCAGTCTAATAAACTATGGCTACACCTTC.

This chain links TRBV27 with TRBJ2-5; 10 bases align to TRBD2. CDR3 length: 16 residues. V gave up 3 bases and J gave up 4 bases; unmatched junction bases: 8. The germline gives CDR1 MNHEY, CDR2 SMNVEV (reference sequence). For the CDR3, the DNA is TGTGCCAGCAGTTTGGTAGCGGGAGGATGGGGAGAGACCCAGTACTTC. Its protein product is CASSLVAGGWGETQYF.

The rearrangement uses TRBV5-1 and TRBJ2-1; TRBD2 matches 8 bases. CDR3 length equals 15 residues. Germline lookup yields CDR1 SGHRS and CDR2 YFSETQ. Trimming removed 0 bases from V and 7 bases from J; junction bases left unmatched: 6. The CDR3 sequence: CASSLVSGGLNEQFF. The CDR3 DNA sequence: TGCGCCAGCAGCTTGGTATCGGGGGGGCTGAATGAGCAGTTCTTC.

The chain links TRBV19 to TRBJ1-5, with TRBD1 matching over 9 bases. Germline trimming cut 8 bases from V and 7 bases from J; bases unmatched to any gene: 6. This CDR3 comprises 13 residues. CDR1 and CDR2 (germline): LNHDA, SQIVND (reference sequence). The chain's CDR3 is CASRQGEEQPQHF. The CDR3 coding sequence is TGTGCCAGTCGACAGGGGGAGGAACAGCCCCAGCATTTT.

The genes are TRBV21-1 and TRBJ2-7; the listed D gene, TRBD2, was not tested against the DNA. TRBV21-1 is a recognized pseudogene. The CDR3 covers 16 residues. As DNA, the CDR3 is TGTGCCAGCAGCAAAATAGGGGTAGCGGGGGTTTACGAGCAGTACTTC. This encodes CASSKIGVAGVYEQYF.

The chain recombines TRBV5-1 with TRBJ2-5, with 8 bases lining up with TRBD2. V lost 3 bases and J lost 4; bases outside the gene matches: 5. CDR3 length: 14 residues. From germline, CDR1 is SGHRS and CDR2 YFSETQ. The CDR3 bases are TGCGCCAGCAGCTCACGACTAGCGCGAGAGACCCAGTACTTC. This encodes CASSSRLARETQYF.

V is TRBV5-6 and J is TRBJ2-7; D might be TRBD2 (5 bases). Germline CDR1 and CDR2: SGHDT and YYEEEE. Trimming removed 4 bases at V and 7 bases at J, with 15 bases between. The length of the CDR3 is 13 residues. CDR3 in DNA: TGTGCCAGCAGCAAGGACTTCCCCGGTGAGCAGTACTTC. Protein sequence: CASSKDFPGEQYF.

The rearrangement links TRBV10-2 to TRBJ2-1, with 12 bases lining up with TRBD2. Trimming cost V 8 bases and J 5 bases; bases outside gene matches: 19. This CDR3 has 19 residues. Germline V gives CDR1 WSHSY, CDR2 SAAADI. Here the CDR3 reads CASQKQRASGGAVHNEQFF. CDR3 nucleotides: TGCGCCAGCCAAAAACAGAGGGCTAGCGGGGGGGCGGTTCACAATGAGCAGTTCTTC.

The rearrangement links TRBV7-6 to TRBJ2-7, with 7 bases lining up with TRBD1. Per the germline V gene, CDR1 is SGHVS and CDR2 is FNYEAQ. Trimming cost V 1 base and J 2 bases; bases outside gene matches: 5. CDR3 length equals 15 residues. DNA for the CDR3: TGTGCCAGCAGCTTAGGGGCACAGGGGCCCTACGAGCAGTACTTC. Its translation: CASSLGAQGPYEQYF.